This T cell receptor beta chain was retrieved from a study of neurological immune-mediated disorders. This clonotype was observed many times. V was shortened by 0 bases and J by 6 bases, with 11 bases between the two germline ends. CDR1 and CDR2 from the germline V gene are DFQATT and SNEGSKA (reference sequence). The CDR3 sequence is 13 residues long. 5'RACE employing 10-nucleotide random UMIs yielded the cDNA. TCRdb re-called the 5' RACE reads with MiXCR, one entry per CDR3 protein. The sample lists tens of thousands of distinct CDR3 sequences, 3% to 4% occurring once. The material sequenced was PBMCs. V and J are TRBV20-1 and TRBJ1-2; D is perhaps TRBD1 (6 bases). The sequence was obtained from a man aged 35 to 55 with multiple sclerosis. CDR3 bases: TGCAGTGCTAGAGAACAGGGAAGGGATGGCTACACCTTC. Protein sequence: CSAREQGRDGYTF.